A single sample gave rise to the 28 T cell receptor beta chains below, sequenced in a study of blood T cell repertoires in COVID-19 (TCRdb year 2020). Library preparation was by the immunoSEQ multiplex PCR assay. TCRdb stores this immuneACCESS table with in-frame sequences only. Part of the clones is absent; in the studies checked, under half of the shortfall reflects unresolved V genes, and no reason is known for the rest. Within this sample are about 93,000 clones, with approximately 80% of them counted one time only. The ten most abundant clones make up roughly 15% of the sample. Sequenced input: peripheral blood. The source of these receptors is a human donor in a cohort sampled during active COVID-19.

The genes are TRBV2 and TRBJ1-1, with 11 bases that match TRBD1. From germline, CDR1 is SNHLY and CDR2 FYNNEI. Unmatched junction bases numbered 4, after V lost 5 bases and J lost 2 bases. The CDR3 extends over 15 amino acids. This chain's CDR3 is CASSSDRGLNTEAFF. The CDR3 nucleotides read TGTGCCAGCAGTTCGGACAGGGGGCTAAACACTGAAGCTTTCTTT.

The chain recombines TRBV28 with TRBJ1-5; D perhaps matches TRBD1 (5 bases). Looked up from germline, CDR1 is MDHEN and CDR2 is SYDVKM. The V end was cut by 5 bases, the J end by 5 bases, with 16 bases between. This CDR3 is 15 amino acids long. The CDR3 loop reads CASSPGRGGYQPQHF. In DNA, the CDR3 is TGTGCCAGCAGTCCCGGTCGGGGGGGGTATCAGCCCCAGCATTTT.

CDR3: CAWSVGGTGLQQPQHF. The CDR3 region has the DNA TGTGCCTGGAGTGTAGGCGGGACAGGGTTACAGCAGCCCCAGCATTTT. This sequence joins TRBV30 and TRBJ1-5; 9 bases line up with TRBD1. Germline CDR1 reads GTSNPN; CDR2 reads SVGIG (reference sequence). V gave up 0 bases and J gave up 7 bases; unmatched junction bases: 10. The CDR3 runs to 16 residues.

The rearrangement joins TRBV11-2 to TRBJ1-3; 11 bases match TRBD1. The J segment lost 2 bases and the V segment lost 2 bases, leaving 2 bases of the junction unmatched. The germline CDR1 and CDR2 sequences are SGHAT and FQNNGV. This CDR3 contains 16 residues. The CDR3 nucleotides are TGTGCCAGCAGCTTACGGGGACAGGGGGCTGGAAACACCATATATTTT. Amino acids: CASSLRGQGAGNTIYF.

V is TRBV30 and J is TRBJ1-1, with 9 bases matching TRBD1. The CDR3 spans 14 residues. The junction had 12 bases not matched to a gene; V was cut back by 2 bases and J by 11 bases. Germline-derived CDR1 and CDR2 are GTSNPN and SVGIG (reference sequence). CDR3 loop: CAWSLPGGTGRAFF. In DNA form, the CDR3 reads TGTGCCTGGAGTCTACCGGGGGGGACAGGGAGGGCTTTCTTT.

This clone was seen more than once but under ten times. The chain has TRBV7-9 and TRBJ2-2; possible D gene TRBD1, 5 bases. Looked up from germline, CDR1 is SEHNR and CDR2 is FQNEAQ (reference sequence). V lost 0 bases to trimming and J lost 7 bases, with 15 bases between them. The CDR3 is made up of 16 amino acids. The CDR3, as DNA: TGTGCCAGCAGCTTAGCTTCCGGACAAAGGCACGGGGAGCTGTTTTTT. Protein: CASSLASGQRHGELFF.

Here the CDR3 reads CSVDSSGSGEQYF. CDR3 coding DNA: TGCAGCGTTGATTCTAGCGGGAGCGGCGAGCAGTACTTC. The chain combines TRBV29-1 with TRBJ2-7; 10 nucleotides line up with TRBD2. The CDR3 extends over 13 amino acids. V lost 3 bases and J lost 6; bases outside the gene matches: 5. Germline V CDR1 and CDR2: SQVTM, ANQGSEA.

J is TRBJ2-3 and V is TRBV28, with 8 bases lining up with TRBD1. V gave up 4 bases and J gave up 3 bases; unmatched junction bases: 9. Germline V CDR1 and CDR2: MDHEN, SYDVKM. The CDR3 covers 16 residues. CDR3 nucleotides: TGTGCCAGCAGTTCCTGGACAGGGCGGTCGACAGATACGCAGTATTTT. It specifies CASSSWTGRSTDTQYF.

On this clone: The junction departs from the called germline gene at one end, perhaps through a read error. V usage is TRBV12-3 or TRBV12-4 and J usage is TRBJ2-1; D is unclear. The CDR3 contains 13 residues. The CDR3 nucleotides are TGTGCCAGCAGCTCCGGGTCCTCCAATGAGCAGTTCTTC. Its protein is CASSSGSSNEQFF.

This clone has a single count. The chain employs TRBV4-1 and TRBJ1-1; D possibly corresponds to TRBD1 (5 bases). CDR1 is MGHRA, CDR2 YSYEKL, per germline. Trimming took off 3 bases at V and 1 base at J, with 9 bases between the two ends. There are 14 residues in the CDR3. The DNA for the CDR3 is TGCGCCAGCAGCCACCCGACAGAGAACACTGAAGCTTTCTTT. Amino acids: CASSHPTENTEAFF.

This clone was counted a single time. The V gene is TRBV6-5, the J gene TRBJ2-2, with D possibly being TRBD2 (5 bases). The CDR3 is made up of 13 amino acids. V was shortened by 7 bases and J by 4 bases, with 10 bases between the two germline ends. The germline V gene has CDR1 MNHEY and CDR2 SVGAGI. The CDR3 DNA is TGTGCCAGCATAAGCGGCGGCACCGGGGAGCTGTTTTTT. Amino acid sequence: CASISGGTGELFF.

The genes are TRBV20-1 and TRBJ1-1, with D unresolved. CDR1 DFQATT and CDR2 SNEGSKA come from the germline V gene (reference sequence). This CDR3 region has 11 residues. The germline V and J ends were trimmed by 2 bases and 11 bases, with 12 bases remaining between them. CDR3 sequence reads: CSARSSRRAFF. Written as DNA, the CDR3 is TGCAGTGCTAGATCCTCACGGCGGGCTTTCTTT.

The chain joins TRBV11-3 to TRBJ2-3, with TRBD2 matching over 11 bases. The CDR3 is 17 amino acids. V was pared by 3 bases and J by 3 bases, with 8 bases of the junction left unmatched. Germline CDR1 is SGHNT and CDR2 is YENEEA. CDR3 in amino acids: CASSFSGRAVWTDTQYF. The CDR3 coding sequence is TGTGCCAGCAGCTTTAGCGGGAGGGCTGTATGGACAGATACGCAGTATTTT.

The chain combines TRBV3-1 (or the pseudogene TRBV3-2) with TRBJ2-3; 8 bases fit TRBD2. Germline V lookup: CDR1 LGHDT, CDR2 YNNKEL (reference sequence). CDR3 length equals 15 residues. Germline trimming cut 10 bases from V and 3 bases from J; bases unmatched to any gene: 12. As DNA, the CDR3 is TGTGCCACAAGGGATACCGGGGGGGCAACAGATACGCAGTATTTT. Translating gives CATRDTGGATDTQYF.

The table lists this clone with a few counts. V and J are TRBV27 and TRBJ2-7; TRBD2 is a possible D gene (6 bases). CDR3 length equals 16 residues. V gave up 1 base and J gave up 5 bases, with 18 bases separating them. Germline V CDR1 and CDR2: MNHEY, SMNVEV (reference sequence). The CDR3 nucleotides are TGTGCCAGCAGTTTATTGGGACGGACCCCGGGGGACGAGCAGTACTTC. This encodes CASSLLGRTPGDEQYF.

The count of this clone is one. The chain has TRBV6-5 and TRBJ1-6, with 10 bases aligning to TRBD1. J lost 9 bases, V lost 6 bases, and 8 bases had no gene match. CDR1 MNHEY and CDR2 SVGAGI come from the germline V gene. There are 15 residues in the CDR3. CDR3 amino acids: CASRQTGTGASPLHF. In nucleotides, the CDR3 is TGTGCCAGCAGGCAGACCGGGACAGGGGCTTCACCCCTCCACTTT.

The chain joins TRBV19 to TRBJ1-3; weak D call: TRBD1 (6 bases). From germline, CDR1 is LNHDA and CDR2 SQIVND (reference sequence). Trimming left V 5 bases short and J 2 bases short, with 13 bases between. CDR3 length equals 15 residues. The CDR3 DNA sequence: TGTGCCAGTAGTCACAGAACAGGGACTGGAAACACCATATATTTT. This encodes CASSHRTGTGNTIYF.

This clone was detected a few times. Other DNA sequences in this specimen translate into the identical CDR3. CDR3 DNA sequence: TGTGCCAGCAGTTTAGGGCAGGGTGGTGGCTACACCTTC. It specifies CASSLGQGGGYTF. The chain links TRBV12-3 or TRBV12-4 to TRBJ1-2, with D possibly being TRBD1 (5 bases). CDR3 length: 13 residues. V was cut by 1 base and J by 7 bases, with 10 bases left in between.

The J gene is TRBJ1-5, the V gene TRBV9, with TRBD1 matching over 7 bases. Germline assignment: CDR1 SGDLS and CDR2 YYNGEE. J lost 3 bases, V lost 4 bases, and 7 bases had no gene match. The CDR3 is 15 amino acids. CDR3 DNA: TGTGCCAGCAGCAGATGGGACAGCTCCAATCAGCCCCAGCATTTT. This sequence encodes CASSRWDSSNQPQHF.

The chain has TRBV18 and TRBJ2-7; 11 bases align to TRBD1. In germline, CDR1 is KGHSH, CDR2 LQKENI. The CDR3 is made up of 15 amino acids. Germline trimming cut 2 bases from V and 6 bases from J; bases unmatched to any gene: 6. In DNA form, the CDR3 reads TGTGCCAGCTCACCAGAGAGGACAGGGGGCGCCGAGCAGTACTTC. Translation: CASSPERTGGAEQYF.

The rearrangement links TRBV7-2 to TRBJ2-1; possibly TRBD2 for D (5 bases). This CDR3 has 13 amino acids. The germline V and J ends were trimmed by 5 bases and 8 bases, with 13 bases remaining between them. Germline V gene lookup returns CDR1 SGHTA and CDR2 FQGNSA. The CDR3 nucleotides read TGTGCCAGCAGCATTATGCGGGTGGATGAGCAGTTCTTC. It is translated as CASSIMRVDEQFF.

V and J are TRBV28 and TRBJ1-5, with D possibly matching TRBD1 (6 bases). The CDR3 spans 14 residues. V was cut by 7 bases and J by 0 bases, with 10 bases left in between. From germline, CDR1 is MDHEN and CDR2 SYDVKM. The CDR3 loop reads CASITGHSNQPQHF. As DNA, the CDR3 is TGTGCCAGCATAACAGGGCATAGCAATCAGCCCCAGCATTTT. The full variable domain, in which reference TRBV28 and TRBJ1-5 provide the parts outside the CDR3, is DVKVTQSSRYLVKRTGEKVFLECVQDMDHENMFWYRQDPGLGLRLIYFSYDVKMKEKGDIPEGYSVSREKKERFSLILESASTNQTSMYLCASITGHSNQPQHFGDGTRLSIL.

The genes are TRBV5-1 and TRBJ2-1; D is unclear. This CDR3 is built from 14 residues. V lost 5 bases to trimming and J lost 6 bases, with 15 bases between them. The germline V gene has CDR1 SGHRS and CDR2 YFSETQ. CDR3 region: CASSWAATINEQFF. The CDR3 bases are TGCGCCAGCAGTTGGGCCGCGACCATCAATGAGCAGTTCTTC. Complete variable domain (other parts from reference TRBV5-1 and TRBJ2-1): KAGVTQTPRYLIKTRGQQVTLSCSPISGHRSVSWYQQTPGQGLQFLFEYFSETQRNKGNFPGRFSGRQFSNSRSEMNVSTLELGDSALYLCASSWAATINEQFFGPGTRLTVL.

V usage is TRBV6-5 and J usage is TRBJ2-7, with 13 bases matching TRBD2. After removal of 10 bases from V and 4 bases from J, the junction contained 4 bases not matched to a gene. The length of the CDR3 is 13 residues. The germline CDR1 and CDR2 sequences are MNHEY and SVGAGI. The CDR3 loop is CATGTSGKYEQYF. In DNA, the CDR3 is TGTGCCACCGGGACTAGCGGGAAGTACGAGCAGTACTTC.

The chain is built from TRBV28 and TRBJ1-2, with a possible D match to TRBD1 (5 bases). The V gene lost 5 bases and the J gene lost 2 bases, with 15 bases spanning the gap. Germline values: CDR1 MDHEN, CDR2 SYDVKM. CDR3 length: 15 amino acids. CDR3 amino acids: CASSKPGAGNYGYTF. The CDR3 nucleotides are TGTGCCAGCAGTAAGCCTGGGGCGGGGAACTATGGCTACACCTTC.

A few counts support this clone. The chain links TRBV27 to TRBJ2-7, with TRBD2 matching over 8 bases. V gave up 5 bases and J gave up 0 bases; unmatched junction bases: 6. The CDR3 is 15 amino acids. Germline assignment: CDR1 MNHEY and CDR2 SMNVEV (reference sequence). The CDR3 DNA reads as TGTGCCAGCAGTCCGGTCAGCGGGAGCTCCTACGAGCAGTACTTC. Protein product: CASSPVSGSSYEQYF.

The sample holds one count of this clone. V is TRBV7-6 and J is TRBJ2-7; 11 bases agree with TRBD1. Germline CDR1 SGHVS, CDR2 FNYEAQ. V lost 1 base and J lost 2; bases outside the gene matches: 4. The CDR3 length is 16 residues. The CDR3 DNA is TGTGCCAGCAGCTTAGAGCCGGGACAGGGGGCCTACGAGCAGTACTTC. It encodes CASSLEPGQGAYEQYF. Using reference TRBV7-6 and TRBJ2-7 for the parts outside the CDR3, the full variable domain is GAGVSQSPRYKVTKRGQDVALRCDPISGHVSLYWYRQALGQGPEFLTYFNYEAQQDKSGLPNDRFSAERPEGSISTLTIQRTEQRDSAMYRCASSLEPGQGAYEQYFGPGTRLTVT.

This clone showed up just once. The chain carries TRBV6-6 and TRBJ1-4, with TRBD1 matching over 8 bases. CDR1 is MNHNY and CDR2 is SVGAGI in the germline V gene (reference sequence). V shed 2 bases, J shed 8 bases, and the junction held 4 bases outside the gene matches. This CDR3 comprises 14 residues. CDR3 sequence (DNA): TGTGCCAGCAGTTACGACAGGGGAAACGAAAAACTGTTTTTT. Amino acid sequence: CASSYDRGNEKLFF.